This T cell receptor beta chain was observed in a study of control samples from healthy donors and cancer patients. In germline, CDR1 is ENHRY, CDR2 SYGVKD. This CDR3 spans 15 amino acids. Trimming took 9 bases from V and 0 from J, leaving 14 bases between them. This table comes from immunoSEQ multiplex PCR, and its TCRdb copy is limited to in-frame clones, with some not included. The profile covers approximately 94,000 clones, with 70% to 85% appearing a single time and about 35% taken by the ten largest. The chain has TRBV10-3 and TRBJ2-2, with D maybe TRBD1 (7 bases). The sequencing input was PBMCs. The TCR was taken from a man aged 70-80 years with lung cancer. CDR3 in amino acids: CAIKPRGANTGELFF. The CDR3 DNA is TGTGCCATTAAACCCAGGGGGGCGAACACCGGGGAGCTGTTTTTT.